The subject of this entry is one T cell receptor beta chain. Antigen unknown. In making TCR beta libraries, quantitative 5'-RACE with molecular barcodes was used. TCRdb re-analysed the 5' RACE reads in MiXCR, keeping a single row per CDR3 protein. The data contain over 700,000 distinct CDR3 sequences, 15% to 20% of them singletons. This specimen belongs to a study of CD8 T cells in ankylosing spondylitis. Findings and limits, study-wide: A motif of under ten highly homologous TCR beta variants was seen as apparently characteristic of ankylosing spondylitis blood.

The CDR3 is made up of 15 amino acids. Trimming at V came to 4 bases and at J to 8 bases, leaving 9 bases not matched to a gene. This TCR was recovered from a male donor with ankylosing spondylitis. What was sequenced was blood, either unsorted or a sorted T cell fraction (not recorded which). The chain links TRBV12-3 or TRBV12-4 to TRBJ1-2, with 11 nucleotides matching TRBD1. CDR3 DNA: TGTGCCAGCAGTTCCCAGGGGACAGGGGGAAACGGCTACACCTTC. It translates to CASSSQGTGGNGYTF.